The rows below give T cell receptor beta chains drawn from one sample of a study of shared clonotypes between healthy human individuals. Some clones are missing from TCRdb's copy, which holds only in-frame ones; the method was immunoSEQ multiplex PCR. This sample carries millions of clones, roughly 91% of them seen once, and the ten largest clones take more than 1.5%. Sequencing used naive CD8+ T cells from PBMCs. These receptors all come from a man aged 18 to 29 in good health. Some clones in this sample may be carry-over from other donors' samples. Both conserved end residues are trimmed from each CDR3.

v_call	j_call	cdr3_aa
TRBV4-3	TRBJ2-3	ASSLGTSGSITDTQY
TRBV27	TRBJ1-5	ASSPRPGLGQPQH
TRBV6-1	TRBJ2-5	ASSAQLGWGETQY
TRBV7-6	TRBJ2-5	ASSFPGTGGEETQY
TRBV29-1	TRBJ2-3	SVDASGSFSFGTDTQY
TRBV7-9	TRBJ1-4	ATHALKREKLF
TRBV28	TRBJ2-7	ASSPLGEAPPYEQY
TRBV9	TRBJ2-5	ASSFRGASQETQY
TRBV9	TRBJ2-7	ASSVAWDSSYEQY
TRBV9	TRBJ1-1	ASSVADTEAF
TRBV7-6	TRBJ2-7	ASSLIVGDYEQY
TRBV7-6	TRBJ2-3	ASSPGLQGERTDTQY